This T cell receptor (beta chain) was documented in a study of T cells in Graves' hyperthyroidism and ophthalmopathy (dated by TCRdb to about 2019). With regard to the full study: Peripheral blood samples were taken at the time of initial diagnosis, prior to any treatment. To identify distinguishing TCR V-J signatures, a discovery cohort of some 99 patients was used, comprising some 43 with Graves' ophthalmopathy and approximately 58 with stable Graves' hyperthyroidism. Prospective prediction of ophthalmopathy was tested in an independent validation cohort consisting of about 19 hyperthyroidism patients and 15 or so patients who later progressed to ophthalmopathy. The roughly 100 discovery patients were randomly split 7:3 into training and test sets. In several Graves' hyperthyroidism patients, the study also compared T-cell repertoires from thyroid tissue with T-cell repertoires from blood. After sampling, hyperthyroidism patients received methimazole starting at 30 mg daily, and ophthalmopathy patients received high-dose intravenous methylprednisolone. The paper reports TCR Vbeta CDR3 sequencing of roughly 140 peripheral blood samples: around 41 ophthalmopathy, under 80 hyperthyroidism and about 17 progressor patients. The full study reports these points: Most expanded thyroid clonotypes (frequency above 0.001) were also found in blood, which suggests that blood repertoires may mirror thyroid immune responses. Sample size was not statistically predetermined, and blinding of investigators to group allocation was not performed. In cross-validation, a model built on a 13 V-J signature told ophthalmopathy apart from stable hyperthyroidism with under 90% sensitivity and around 81% specificity, and in testing the same model reached 80%/75%. In validation, progression to ophthalmopathy was predicted by the model with nearly 71% sensitivity and under 85% specificity, a median of around 6.5 months before onset.

The TCR beta CDR3 regions were amplified from RNA transcripts. A first-round RT-PCR of the TCR CDR3 used the HTBI primer set with the Qiagen OneStep RT-PCR kit. Libraries were constructed in a second round of multiplex PCR, after which size selection and purification were carried out. Sequencing of the libraries was done on an Illumina HiSeq2000 using paired-end 100 bp reads. The original pipeline was this. SOAPnuke was used to process the raw data, removing reads that contained adapters or uncalled bases, had a mean Phred below 15, or lacked an exact match to the constant primer or identifier. COPE v1.2.5 was used to merge high-quality paired reads, and clonotypes were defined as unique nucleotide sequences. MiTCR v1.1 was used to align the clonotypes against IMGT TRBV, TRBD and TRBJ reference segments. The analysis included only V-J combinations with a frequency above 0.0001, which together covered around 99% of the repertoires. A TCS score was defined as the ratio of F50 (clonal expansion) to E x V (chaos), with BLOSUM62-based TCRdist applied between CDR3 peptides within each V-J. Welch's t-statistics and random forest reduced approximately 520 V-J features to about 12, which were used in a naive Bayes classifier (R e1071). Clones were called with MiXCR by TCRdb after fastp trimmed the public reads at Q25, and only in-frame beta chains were retained. Each CDR3 protein gets just one entry, which takes the most common genes and DNA from the rows behind it. TCRdb, not the original authors, processed these V and J calls. The sample table contains approximately 620,000 distinct CDR3 sequences; only one count was recorded for around 13% of them. In total, the top ten clones hold less than 6% of the sample.

Hyperthyroidism patients were aged 18 to 65 years and newly diagnosed, with disease duration of less than 2 months. The study excluded patients with uncontrolled infections, other autoimmune diseases, pregnancy or lactation. Clinical symptoms, serum thyroxine and TRAb, thyroid ultrasound, and orbital computed tomography formed the basis for the diagnoses. Blood from progressor patients was collected at the time of first diagnosis with hyperthyroidism, before any ophthalmopathy symptoms had appeared. Ficoll-Paque density gradient centrifugation was used to isolate PBMCs from 10 ml of fresh peripheral blood. Progressor patients were initially diagnosed with Graves' hyperthyroidism and developed ophthalmopathy during follow-up. Total RNA was extracted using Trizol reagent, and RNA quality was assessed on an Agilent 2100 Bioanalyzer. CDR1 and CDR2 are drawn from the germline V gene: LGHNA, YNFKEQ. The junction shows trimming of 2 bases on V and 1 base on J, plus 15 bases between the germline ends. The CDR3 covers 16 residues, taking in both the cysteine and the phenylalanine. The DNA shown is the 48-base CDR3, in frame from base 1.

A remark on this clonotype: Its binding antigen is unknown. No base-level quality is on record; no much larger clone is a single base apart.

The sample taken for sequencing was blood. The chain uses TRBV4-2 and TRBJ2-7; the D gene is possibly TRBD2, with 6 bases matching. This sequence was found in a woman aged 25 to 45 with Graves' hyperthyroidism that later progressed to Graves' ophthalmopathy. Here is the DNA: TGTGCCAGCAGCCAAATTGCGGGACGTGATTCCTACGAGCAGTACTTC. It translates to CASSQIAGRDSYEQYF.